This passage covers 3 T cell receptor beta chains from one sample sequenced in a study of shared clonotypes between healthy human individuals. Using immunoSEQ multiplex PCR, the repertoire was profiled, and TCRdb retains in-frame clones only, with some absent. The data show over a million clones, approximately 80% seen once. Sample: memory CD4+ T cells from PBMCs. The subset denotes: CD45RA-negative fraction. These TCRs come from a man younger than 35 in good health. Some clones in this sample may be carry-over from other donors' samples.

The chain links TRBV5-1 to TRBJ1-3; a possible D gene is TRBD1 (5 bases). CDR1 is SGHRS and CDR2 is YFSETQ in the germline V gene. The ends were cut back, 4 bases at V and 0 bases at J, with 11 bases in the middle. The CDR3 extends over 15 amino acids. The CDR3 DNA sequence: TGCGCCAGCAGCCCCGGGGCACCCTCTGGAAACACCATATATTTT. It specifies CASSPGAPSGNTIYF.

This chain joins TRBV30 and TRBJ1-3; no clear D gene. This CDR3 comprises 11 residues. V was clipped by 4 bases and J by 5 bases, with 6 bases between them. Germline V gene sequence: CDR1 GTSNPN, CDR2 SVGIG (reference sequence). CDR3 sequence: CAWTLRNTIYF. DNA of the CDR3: TGTGCCTGGACCCTGAGAAACACCATATATTTT. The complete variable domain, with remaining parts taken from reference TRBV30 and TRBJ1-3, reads SQTIHQWPATLVQPVGSPLSLECTVEGTSNPNLYWYRQAAGRGLQLLFYSVGIGQISSEVPQNLSASRPQDRQFILSSKKLLLSDSGFYLCAWTLRNTIYFGEGSWLTVV.

The CDR3 protein is CASSSPLRASRRGDTQYF. The CDR3 DNA reads TGTGCCAGCAGTTCTCCCCTTAGAGCTTCGAGGCGCGGAGATACGCAGTATTTT. The chain carries TRBV27 and TRBJ2-3; D not resolved. Germline V gene lookup returns CDR1 MNHEY and CDR2 SMNVEV (reference sequence). V was cut by 4 bases and J by 5 bases, with 25 bases left in between. The CDR3 is 18 residues long.